This T cell receptor (beta chain) was obtained from a study of T cells in Graves' hyperthyroidism and ophthalmopathy. Whole-study results and caveats: A model of 13 V-J features distinguished ophthalmopathy from stable hyperthyroidism. The model anticipated ophthalmopathy a median about 6.5 months pre-onset.

Hyperthyroidism had been newly diagnosed in patients aged 18 to 65, and its duration was under 2 months. CDR3 length: 12 amino acids. Germline assignment: CDR1 SQVTM and CDR2 ANQGSEA. V lost 7 bases, J lost 2 bases, and 11 bases lay in between. Amplified TCR beta CDR3 regions came from RNA transcripts. HTBI primers were employed in a first-round RT-PCR of the TCR CDR3. In TCRdb, the multiplex PCR reads were re-called with MiXCR into one record per CDR3 protein. The sample carries 750,000 to 950,000 distinct CDR3 sequences, 38% recorded once. This clonotype was seen many times. Its specificity is not known.

The J gene is TRBJ1-2, the V gene TRBV29-1, with D uncertain. This TCR came from a man aged 18 to 29 with Graves' hyperthyroidism. Sequencing was carried out using blood. The CDR3 is CSAWTENYGYTF. For the CDR3, the DNA is TGCAGCGCCTGGACGGAGAACTATGGCTACACCTTC.